Listed below are T cell receptor beta chains from one sample, sequenced in a study of OX40 agonist ivuxolimab in advanced cancers. Produced via immunoSEQ multiplex PCR; TCRdb's table is partial and in-frame only. The data hold fewer than 10,000 clones, with approximately 88% observed a single time. Source: CD4+ or CD8+ T cells sorted from blood, taken in a trial of the OX40 agonist ivuxolimab. These receptors were collected from an adult with an advanced solid tumor such as melanoma, head and neck, liver or kidney cancer. The CDR3 runs from the conserved cysteine through the conserved F or W. D genes are given only for firm matches. Size values are once, few and many counts, or a class for expanded clones, and some rows have none.

>TRBJ2-7|TRBD2|TRBV18|once
TGTGCCAGCTCACCCAGGGGCGGGAGGTCCTACGAGCAGTACTTC
CASSPRGGRSYEQYF
>TRBJ2-3|-|TRBV9|once
TGTGCCAGCAGCGTAGGGCCTTCCTCGGAGTATACGCAGTATTTT
CASSVGPSSEYTQYF
>TRBJ2-7|-|TRBV15|-
TGTGCCACCAGTTCGACGTGGGGGTCCTACGAGCAGTACTTC
CATSSTWGSYEQYF
>TRBJ2-3|TRBD2|TRBV5-1|-
TGCGCCAGCACTAGCGGGAGGGTAACAAGGACAGATACGCAGTATTTT
CASTSGRVTRTDTQYF
>TRBJ1-1|TRBD1|TRBV11-2|medium-sized
TGTGCCAGCAGCCCCTTTAATACAGGGGTGCAAGCTTTCTTT
CASSPFNTGVQAFF
>TRBJ1-2|-|TRBV10-2|-
TGCGCCAGCAGTGAGATAGGGACTAGCTATGGCTACACCTTC
CASSEIGTSYGYTF
>TRBJ1-1|-|TRBV6-5|-
TGTGCCAGCAGACTAGACCTTTTGGGGGCTGAAGCTTTCTTT
CASRLDLLGAEAFF
>TRBJ1-1|-|TRBV10-3|-
TGTGCCATCAGCCCGGGACGGCTGAACACTGAAGCTTTCTTT
CAISPGRLNTEAFF
>TRBJ2-3|-|TRBV19|-
TGTGCCAGTAGTCCCCGGAAGGCAGGGGGGGCAGATACGCAGTATTTT
CASSPRKAGGADTQYF
>TRBJ2-3|-|TRBV5-1|-
TGCGCCAGCAGCTTGGGGGGGAGTTTGATGGATACGCAGTATTTT
CASSLGGSLMDTQYF
>TRBJ2-1|-|TRBV30|-
TGTGCCTGGAGTGTACTCCCCTCCTCCTACAATGAGCAGTTCTTC
CAWSVLPSSYNEQFF
>TRBJ2-2|TRBD1|TRBV11-2|-
TGTGCCAGCGGACAGGCGAACACCGGGGAGCTGTTTTTT
CASGQANTGELFF
>TRBJ2-1|-|TRBV7-9|-
TGTGCCAGCAGTCTAAGGGGGGGGACCTACAATGAGCAGTTCTTC
CASSLRGGTYNEQFF
>TRBJ2-3|-|TRBV7-2|-
TGTGCCAGCAGCTTAGAGGCCACTACAGATACGCAGTATTTT
CASSLEATTDTQYF
>TRBJ1-6|-|TRBV5-4|-
TGTGCCAGCAGCTTGGGAGGGGAGTCACCCCTCCACTTT
CASSLGGESPLHF
>TRBJ2-1|TRBD2|TRBV28|-
TGTGCCAGCAGTACTTGGACTAGCGGGAGAAGTGAGCAGTTCTTC
CASSTWTSGRSEQFF
>TRBJ2-1|-|TRBV2|-
TGTGCCAGCAGTGAAGGGTCTGGCAATGAGCAGTTCTTC
CASSEGSGNEQFF
>TRBJ2-7|TRBD2|TRBV19|few
TGTGCCAGTAGTATTCTGGCGGGAGGGAACTACGAGCAGTACTTC
CASSILAGGNYEQYF